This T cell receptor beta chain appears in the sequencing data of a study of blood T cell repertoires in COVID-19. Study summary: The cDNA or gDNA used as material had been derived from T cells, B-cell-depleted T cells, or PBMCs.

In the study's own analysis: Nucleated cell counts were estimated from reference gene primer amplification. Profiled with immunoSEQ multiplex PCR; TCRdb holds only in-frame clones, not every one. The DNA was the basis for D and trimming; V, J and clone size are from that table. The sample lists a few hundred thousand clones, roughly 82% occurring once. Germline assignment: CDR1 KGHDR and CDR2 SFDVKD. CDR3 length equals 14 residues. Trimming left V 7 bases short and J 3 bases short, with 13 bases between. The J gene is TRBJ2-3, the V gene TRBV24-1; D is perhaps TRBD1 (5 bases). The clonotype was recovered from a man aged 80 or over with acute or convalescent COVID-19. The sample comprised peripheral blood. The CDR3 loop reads CATRGRDRTDTQYF. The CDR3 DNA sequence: TGTGCCACCAGAGGCAGGGATCGAACAGATACGCAGTATTTT.